This T cell receptor beta chain comes out of a study of blood T cell repertoires in COVID-19. Looking at the study overall: Both acute and convalescent COVID-19 samples were obtained from the United States, Italy and Spain. Sample material is recorded as cDNA or gDNA derived from T cells, B-cell-depleted T cells, or PBMCs.

Per the original methods: Reference gene primer amplification yielded estimated nucleated cell counts. TCRdb's copy holds only in-frame clones and misses some; the assay was immunoSEQ multiplex PCR. V, J and clone size are taken as reported in that table, and D and trimming were inferred from the DNA itself. The table shows about 97,000 clones, with roughly nine tenths occurring only once. The length of the CDR3 is 14 residues. CDR1 and CDR2 (germline): SGDLS, YYNGEE. V gave up 3 bases and J gave up 7 bases, with 16 bases separating them. Sequencing was done on a sample of peripheral blood. This clonotype originated in a man aged 45 to 65 with active COVID-19. V and J are TRBV9 and TRBJ1-2, with D possibly matching TRBD1 (6 bases). In nucleotides, the CDR3 is TGTGCCAGCAGCGCTCTCTCCGTCAGGGGTGGCTACACCTTC. Its translation is CASSALSVRGGYTF.